This T cell receptor (beta chain) was identified in a study of OX40 agonist ivuxolimab in advanced cancers. Study-wide background: Age averaged about 60 years (range roughly 20 to 90), and about 86% were male. Partial responses were recorded for three patients, including one with hepatocellular carcinoma and two with cutaneous melanoma.

Measured with immunoSEQ multiplex PCR; TCRdb has only the in-frame clones, and not every one. The sample has around 68,000 clones; 85% to 90% are singletons. This CDR3 region has 17 residues. The germline gives CDR1 SGHAT, CDR2 FQDESV (reference sequence). Germline trimming cut 1 base from V and 6 bases from J; bases unmatched to any gene: 15. The count of this clone is one. Its target is not known. Study-wide results and limits: Expanded clones were, on average, more numerous in CD8+ T cells than in CD4+.

The material was CD4+ or CD8+ T cells sorted from blood, obtained in a trial of the OX40 agonist ivuxolimab. The chain employs TRBV11-1 and TRBJ2-7; 7 bases are a match to TRBD1. This receptor was taken from an adult with an advanced solid tumor such as melanoma, head and neck, liver or kidney cancer. The CDR3 loop reads CASSLDSRSAGGSEQYF. CDR3 in DNA: TGTGCCAGCAGCTTAGACTCGAGGAGCGCAGGGGGAAGCGAGCAGTACTTC.